Listed below are T cell receptor beta chains from one sample, sequenced in a study of T cells in localized non-small cell lung cancer. Libraries were prepared by immunoSEQ multiplex PCR; TCRdb keeps only in-frame clonotypes and omits some of them. The data show more than 20,000 clones, 80% to 85% seen once. Sample: PBMCs, taken before any cancer treatment. The receptors come from a man aged 40 to 70 with stage II lung adenocarcinoma. The CDR3 runs from the conserved cysteine through the conserved F or W. D genes are given only for firm matches. Rows give clone size only sometimes, using once, few, many, or a class for an expanded clone.

d_call j_call v_call clone_size cdr3_aa cdr3_nt
. TRBJ2-7 TRBV9 . CASSVGGDSRSYEQYF TGTGCCAGCAGCGTAGGGGGCGACAGCCGCTCCTACGAGCAGTACTTC
. TRBJ1-5 TRBV19 . CASSERAGGSNQPQHF TGTGCCAGTAGTGAACGGGCAGGAGGTAGCAATCAGCCCCAGCATTTT
. TRBJ1-1 TRBV7-3 once CASSLSAAVVTEAFF TGTGCCAGCAGCTTAAGTGCAGCGGTAGTCACTGAAGCTTTCTTT
TRBD1 TRBJ2-4 TRBV6-5 few CASRRDRVPQNIQYF TGTGCCAGCAGGCGGGACAGGGTCCCCCAGAACATTCAGTACTTC
. TRBJ2-5 TRBV5-1 . CASSPGDFQETQYF TGCGCCAGCAGCCCTGGGGACTTCCAAGAGACCCAGTACTTC
TRBD2 TRBJ2-1 TRBV5-5 . CASSFSAGGGNEQFF TGTGCCAGCAGCTTTTCGGCGGGGGGTGGCAATGAGCAGTTCTTC
. TRBJ1-4 TRBV29-1 . CSVEGGRPAVFF TGCAGCGTTGAGGGGGGGAGGCCCGCGGTCTTTTTT
TRBD2 TRBJ2-3 TRBV25-1 . CAIGGSSTDTQYF TGTGCCATCGGCGGGAGTTCCACAGATACGCAGTATTTT
. TRBJ2-7 TRBV11-2 . CASSLVGSGLYEQYF TGTGCCAGCAGCTTAGTAGGTAGCGGCCTCTACGAGCAGTACTTC
TRBD2 TRBJ2-1 TRBV7-7 . CASSPGLAGANEQFF TGTGCTAGCAGCCCCGGACTAGCGGGTGCCAATGAGCAGTTCTTC
. TRBJ1-3 TRBV5-6 . CASSPDTSGNTIYF TGTGCCAGCAGCCCGGACACCTCTGGAAACACCATATATTTT
TRBD2 TRBJ2-2 TRBV6-4 . CASRGLAVGGELFF TGTGCCAGCAGAGGACTAGCCGTCGGCGGGGAGCTGTTTTTT
. TRBJ2-1 TRBV18 once CASSPYSGRSRNEQFF TGTGCCAGCTCACCTTACTCGGGCAGGTCTAGAAATGAGCAGTTCTTC
TRBD2 TRBJ2-5 TRBV30 few CAHRLAGRGETQYF TGTGCCCATCGACTAGCGGGGCGGGGGGAGACCCAGTACTTC
. TRBJ1-1 TRBV7-8 . CASSYRRLGANTEAFF TGTGCCAGCAGCTACAGACGACTCGGGGCGAACACTGAAGCTTTCTTT
. TRBJ1-5 TRBV19 . CASSIAPDVYSNQPQHF TGTGCCAGTAGTATCGCCCCCGATGTATATAGCAATCAGCCCCAGCATTTT
. TRBJ1-2 TRBV21-1 . CASSLEDSYGYTF TGTGCCAGCAGCTTGGAGGACAGCTATGGCTACACCTTC
. TRBJ2-7 TRBV27 . CASSLTLFSYEQYF TGTGCCAGCAGTTTAACTTTATTCTCCTACGAGCAGTACTTC
TRBD1 TRBJ1-2 TRBV10-3 . CAISEQGQGMVGYTF TGTGCCATCAGTGAACAGGGACAGGGGATGGTCGGCTACACCTTC
. TRBJ2-2 TRBV7-9 once CASRPAIMNTGELFF TGTGCCAGCAGGCCTGCTATCATGAACACCGGGGAGCTGTTTTTT
TRBD1 TRBJ2-2 TRBV5-4 . CASSSRTGGNTGELFF TGTGCCAGCAGCTCTCGGACAGGGGGGAACACCGGGGAGCTGTTTTTT
. TRBJ2-3 TRBV15 . CATSRDGAGSTDTQYF TGTGCCACCAGCAGAGATGGGGCGGGGAGCACAGATACGCAGTATTTT
. TRBJ2-5 TRBV12-5 . CASGSPETQYF TGTGCTAGTGGTTCTCCAGAGACCCAGTACTTC
. TRBJ2-7 TRBV20-1 . CSVPGADEQYF TGCAGTGTTCCGGGGGCGGACGAGCAGTACTTC
. TRBJ2-2 TRBV5-4 . CAVSKRGTGELFF TGTGCGGTGTCGAAGAGGGGTACCGGGGAGCTGTTTTTT
. TRBJ2-5 TRBV2 few CASSQTAKGETQYF TGTGCCAGCAGCCAAACCGCTAAAGGAGAGACCCAGTACTTC
TRBD1 TRBJ1-4 TRBV14 once CASSQDVGTAATNEKLFF TGTGCCAGCAGCCAAGATGTTGGGACAGCTGCAACTAATGAAAAACTGTTTTTT
TRBD2 TRBJ2-5 TRBV28 . CASSPPGLLGTQYF TGTGCCAGCAGCCCTCCGGGACTACTCGGGACCCAGTACTTC
. TRBJ2-5 TRBV7-9 medium-sized CASSLGRHRETQYF TGTGCCAGCAGCTTGGGACGCCACCGGGAGACCCAGTACTTC
. TRBJ2-7 TRBV27 . CASSPSGVYEQYF TGTGCCAGCAGTCCCTCAGGGGTCTACGAGCAGTACTTC
TRBD1 TRBJ2-2 TRBV4-1 . CASSHKGANPGELFF TGCGCCAGCAGCCATAAGGGGGCGAATCCCGGGGAGCTGTTTTTT
. TRBJ2-5 TRBV4-1 . CASSQDRTLQETQYF TGCGCCAGCAGCCAAGACAGGACCCTTCAAGAGACCCAGTACTTC
TRBD1 TRBJ1-1 TRBV7-9 few CLTRGGTEAFF TGTCTCACCAGGGGGGGAACTGAAGCTTTCTTT
. TRBJ2-1 TRBV28 . CASSLIGNNEQFF TGTGCCAGCAGTTTAATAGGGAACAATGAGCAGTTCTTC
. TRBJ1-2 TRBV2 . CASSLTAYGYTF TGTGCCAGCAGTCTGACTGCCTATGGCTACACCTTC
. TRBJ2-3 TRBV12-5 . CASGLTDTQYF TGTGCTAGTGGGCTAACAGATACGCAGTATTTT
TRBD2 TRBJ2-3 TRBV13 few CASSGGLRGGSDTQYF TGTGCCAGCAGCGGTGGACTCCGGGGGGGGTCAGATACGCAGTATTTT
TRBD2 TRBJ2-7 TRBV11-2 . CASSLALAGGEQYF TGTGCCAGCAGCTTAGCTCTAGCGGGAGGCGAGCAGTACTTC
TRBD2 TRBJ2-5 TRBV29-1 . CSVQGLGAETQYF TGCAGCGTTCAAGGACTAGGGGCCGAGACCCAGTACTTC
TRBD1 TRBJ1-1 TRBV30 once CAWRTGGWTEAFF TGTGCCTGGAGGACAGGGGGCTGGACTGAAGCTTTCTTT
TRBD2 TRBJ2-1 TRBV4-1 . CASSRASGAYNEQFF TGCGCCAGCAGCCGGGCTAGCGGGGCTTACAATGAGCAGTTCTTC
. TRBJ2-7 TRBV9 . CASSVGASSSYEQYF TGTGCCAGCAGCGTAGGGGCAAGCTCCTCCTACGAGCAGTACTTC
. TRBJ2-6 TRBV27 . CASSPTRSGANVLTF TGTGCCAGCAGTCCCACTCGCTCTGGGGCCAACGTCCTGACTTTC
TRBD1 TRBJ1-1 TRBV28 . CASHKSGTGGTEAFF TGTGCCAGCCACAAATCCGGGACAGGGGGCACTGAAGCTTTCTTT
. TRBJ2-7 TRBV7-2 . CASSLLVHGEQYF TGTGCCAGCAGCTTACTAGTACACGGCGAGCAGTACTTC
TRBD1 TRBJ1-4 TRBV18 . CASSPPGSDRGEKLFF TGTGCCAGCTCACCACCTGGCAGCGACAGGGGCGAAAAACTGTTTTTT
. TRBJ2-5 TRBV29-1 . CSVDRGGETQYF TGCAGCGTTGACAGGGGAGGAGAGACCCAGTACTTC
TRBD1 TRBJ1-4 TRBV11-3 . CASSHRTGTNEKLFF TGTGCCAGCAGCCATAGGACAGGGACTAATGAAAAACTGTTTTTT
TRBD1 TRBJ1-3 TRBV27 . CASSSYTGGLGNTIYF TGTGCCAGCAGTTCCTATACAGGGGGCTTAGGAAACACCATATATTTT
TRBD1 TRBJ2-2 TRBV11-2 . CASIKGAVLSGELFF TGTGCCAGCATAAAGGGGGCTGTGTTGTCCGGGGAGCTGTTTTTT
TRBD2 TRBJ2-7 TRBV6-5 . CASSPEAGGREQYF TGTGCCAGCAGCCCAGAAGCGGGAGGACGCGAGCAGTACTTC
. TRBJ1-2 TRBV5-5 . CASSLEAGLVDYGYTF TGTGCCAGCAGCTTGGAGGCAGGGCTCGTCGACTATGGCTACACCTTC
. TRBJ1-2 TRBV10-3 once CAISERPLGSSPYGYTF TGTGCCATCAGTGAGAGACCCCTCGGGAGTTCACCCTATGGCTACACCTTC
TRBD2 TRBJ2-7 TRBV11-3 . CASSRLAGSEQYF TGTGCCAGCAGCCGGCTAGCGGGATCCGAGCAGTACTTC
. TRBJ2-2 TRBV7-3 . CASSLGNTGELFF TGTGCCAGCAGCTTAGGCAACACCGGGGAGCTGTTTTTT